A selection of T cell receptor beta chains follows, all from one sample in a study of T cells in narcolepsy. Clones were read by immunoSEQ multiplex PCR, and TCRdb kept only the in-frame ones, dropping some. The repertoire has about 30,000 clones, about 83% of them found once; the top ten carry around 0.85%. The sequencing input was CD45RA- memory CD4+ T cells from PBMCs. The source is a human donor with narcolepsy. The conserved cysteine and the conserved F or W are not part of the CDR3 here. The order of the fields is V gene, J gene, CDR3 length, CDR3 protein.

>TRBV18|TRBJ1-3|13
ASSPPGQTGNTIY
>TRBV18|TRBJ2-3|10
ASSSSTDTQY
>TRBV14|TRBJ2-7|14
ASSQDLAASSYEQY
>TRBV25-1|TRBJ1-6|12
ASSDWTANSPLH
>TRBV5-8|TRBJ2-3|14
ASSWGRGAGTDTQY
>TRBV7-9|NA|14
ASSKTSPGRSYEQY
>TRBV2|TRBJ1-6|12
ASSPGQGSSPLH
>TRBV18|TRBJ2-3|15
ASSPRAPSGVADTQY
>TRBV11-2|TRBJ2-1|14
ASSSRLAGAGNEQF
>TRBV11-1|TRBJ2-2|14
ASSFWAGGDTGELF
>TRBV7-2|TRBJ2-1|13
ASSDTDRVLNEQF
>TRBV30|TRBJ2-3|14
AWSVAGPQITDTQY
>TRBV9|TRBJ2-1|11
ASSVADYNEQF
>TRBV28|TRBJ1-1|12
ASSLRQGWTEAF
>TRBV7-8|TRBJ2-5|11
ASSPQVQETQY
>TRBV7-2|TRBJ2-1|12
ASSLDSGHNEQF
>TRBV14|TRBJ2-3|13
ASSQGGGRADTQY
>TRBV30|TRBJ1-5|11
AWSVDSNQPQH